The clone carrying this T cell receptor beta chain turned up a few times. What it binds is unknown. The record originates from a study of early T cells in non-severe SARS-CoV-2 infection. Turning to the study itself: The sequenced material was bulk RNA from unsorted whole blood, and its chains were unpaired. Study-level points and caveats: Anti-spike CD8 specificities were favored by VDJdb matching, whose results missed private and CD4 specificities.

Individual cDNA molecules were tagged with unique molecular identifiers, the study reported. TCRdb reprocessed the 5' RACE reads with MiXCR, giving one entry per CDR3 protein. The sample includes some 81,000 distinct CDR3 sequences, 16% of them seen just once. The sample was whole blood. The clonotype was recovered from an adult who was a healthcare worker with PCR-confirmed SARS-CoV-2 infection or an uninfected control (not recorded which).

CDR3 sequence reads: CASARNGRAGDEQFF. The CDR3 coding sequence is TGTGCTAGTGCCCGAAACGGGAGGGCCGGCGATGAGCAGTTCTTC. The chain joins TRBV12-5 to TRBJ2-1; TRBD2 matches at 8 bases. The CDR3 has 15 residues. The V and J ends lost 7 bases and 8 bases, in that order; junction bases with no gene match: 13. Germline V CDR1 and CDR2: LGHNT, FRNRAP.